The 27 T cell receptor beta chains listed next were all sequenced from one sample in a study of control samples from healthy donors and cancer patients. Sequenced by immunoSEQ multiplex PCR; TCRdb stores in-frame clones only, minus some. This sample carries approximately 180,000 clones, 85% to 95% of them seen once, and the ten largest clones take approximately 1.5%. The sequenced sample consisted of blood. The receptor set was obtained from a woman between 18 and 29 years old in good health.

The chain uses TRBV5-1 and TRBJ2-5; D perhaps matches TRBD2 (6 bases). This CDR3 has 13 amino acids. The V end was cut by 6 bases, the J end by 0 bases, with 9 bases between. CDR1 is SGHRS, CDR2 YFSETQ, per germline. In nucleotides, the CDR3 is TGCGCCAGCACCCGGGGGTACCAAGAGACCCAGTACTTC. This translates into CASTRGYQETQYF. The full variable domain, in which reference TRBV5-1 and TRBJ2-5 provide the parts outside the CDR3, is KAGVTQTPRYLIKTRGQQVTLSCSPISGHRSVSWYQQTPGQGLQFLFEYFSETQRNKGNFPGRFSGRQFSNSRSEMNVSTLELGDSALYLCASTRGYQETQYFGPGTRLLVL.

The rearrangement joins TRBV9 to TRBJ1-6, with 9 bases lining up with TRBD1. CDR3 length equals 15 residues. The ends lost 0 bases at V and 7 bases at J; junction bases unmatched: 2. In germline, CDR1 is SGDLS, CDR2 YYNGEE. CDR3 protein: CASSVEGQGNSPLHF. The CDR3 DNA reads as TGTGCCAGCAGCGTAGAGGGACAGGGAAATTCACCCCTCCACTTT.

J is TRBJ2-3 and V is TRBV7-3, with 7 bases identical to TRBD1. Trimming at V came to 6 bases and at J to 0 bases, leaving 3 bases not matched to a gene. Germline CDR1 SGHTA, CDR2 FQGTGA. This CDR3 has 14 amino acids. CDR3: CASRPGQSTDTQYF. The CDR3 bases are TGTGCCAGCAGACCGGGACAGAGCACAGATACGCAGTATTTT. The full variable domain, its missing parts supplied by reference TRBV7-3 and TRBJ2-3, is GAGVSQTPSNKVTEKGKYVELRCDPISGHTALYWYRQSLGQGPEFLIYFQGTGAADDSGLPNDRFFAVRPEGSVSTLKIQRTERGDSAVYLCASRPGQSTDTQYFGPGTRLTVL.

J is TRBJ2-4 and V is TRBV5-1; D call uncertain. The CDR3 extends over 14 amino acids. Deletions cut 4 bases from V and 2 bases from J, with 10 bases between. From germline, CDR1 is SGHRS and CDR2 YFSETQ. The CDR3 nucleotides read TGCGCCAGCAGCCAAGGGTTTCCCAAAAACATTCAGTACTTC. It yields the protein CASSQGFPKNIQYF.

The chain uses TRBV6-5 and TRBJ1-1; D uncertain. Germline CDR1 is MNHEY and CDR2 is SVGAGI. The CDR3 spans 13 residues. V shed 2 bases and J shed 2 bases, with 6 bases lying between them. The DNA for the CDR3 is TGTGCCAGCAGTTACCCCCAAAACACTGAAGCTTTCTTT. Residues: CASSYPQNTEAFF.

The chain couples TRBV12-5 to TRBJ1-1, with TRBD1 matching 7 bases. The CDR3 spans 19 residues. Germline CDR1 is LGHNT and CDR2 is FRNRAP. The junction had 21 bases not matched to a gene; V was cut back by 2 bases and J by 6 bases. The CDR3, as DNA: TGTGCTAGTGGTTTGTCTCCTAACATCAATAGGGGGCGCAGCGCTGAAGCTTTCTTT. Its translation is CASGLSPNINRGRSAEAFF.

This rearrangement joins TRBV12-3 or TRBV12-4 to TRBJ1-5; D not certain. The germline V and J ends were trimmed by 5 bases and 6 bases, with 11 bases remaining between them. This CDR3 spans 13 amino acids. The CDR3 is CASSALPRQPQHF. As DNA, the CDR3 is TGTGCCAGCAGTGCCCTACCTCGTCAGCCCCAGCATTTT.

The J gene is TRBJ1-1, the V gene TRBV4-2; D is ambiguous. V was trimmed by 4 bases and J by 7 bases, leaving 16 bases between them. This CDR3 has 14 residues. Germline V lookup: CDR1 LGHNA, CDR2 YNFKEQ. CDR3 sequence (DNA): TGTGCCAGCAGCCCATCGGAGGGTCGGGTTGAAGCTTTCTTT. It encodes CASSPSEGRVEAFF.

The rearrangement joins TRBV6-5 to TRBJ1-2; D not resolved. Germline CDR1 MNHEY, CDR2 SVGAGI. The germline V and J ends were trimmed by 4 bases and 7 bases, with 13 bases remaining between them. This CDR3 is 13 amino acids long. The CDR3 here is CASSLTEWIGYTF. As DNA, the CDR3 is TGTGCCAGCAGTTTAACAGAATGGATTGGCTACACCTTC.

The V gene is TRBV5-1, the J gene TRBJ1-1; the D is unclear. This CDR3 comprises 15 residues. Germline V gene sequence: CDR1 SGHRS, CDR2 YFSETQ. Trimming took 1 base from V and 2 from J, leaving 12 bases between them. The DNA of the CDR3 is TGCGCCAGCAGCTTGTATGGCGGACCCAACACTGAAGCTTTCTTT. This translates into CASSLYGGPNTEAFF. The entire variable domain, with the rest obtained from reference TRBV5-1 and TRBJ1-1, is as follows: KAGVTQTPRYLIKTRGQQVTLSCSPISGHRSVSWYQQTPGQGLQFLFEYFSETQRNKGNFPGRFSGRQFSNSRSEMNVSTLELGDSALYLCASSLYGGPNTEAFFGQGTRLTVV.

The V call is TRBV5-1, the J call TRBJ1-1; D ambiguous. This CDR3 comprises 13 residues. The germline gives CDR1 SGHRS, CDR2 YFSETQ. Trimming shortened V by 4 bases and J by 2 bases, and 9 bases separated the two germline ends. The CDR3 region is CASSPSGNTEAFF. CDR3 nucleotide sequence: TGCGCCAGCAGCCCCTCAGGAAACACTGAAGCTTTCTTT.

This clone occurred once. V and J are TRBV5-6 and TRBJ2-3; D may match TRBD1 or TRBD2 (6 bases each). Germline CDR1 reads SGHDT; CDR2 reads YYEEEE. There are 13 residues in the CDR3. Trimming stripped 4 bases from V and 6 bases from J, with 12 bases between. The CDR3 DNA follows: TGTGCCAGCAGCGCGGGAAGGGGGGATACGCAGTATTTT. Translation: CASSAGRGDTQYF.

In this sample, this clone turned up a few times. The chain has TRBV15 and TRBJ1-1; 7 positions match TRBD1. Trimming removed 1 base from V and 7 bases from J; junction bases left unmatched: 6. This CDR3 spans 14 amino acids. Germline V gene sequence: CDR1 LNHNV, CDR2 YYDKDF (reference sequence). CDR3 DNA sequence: TGTGCCACCAGCAGAGGGACAGGAAAACTTGAAGCTTTCTTT. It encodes CATSRGTGKLEAFF. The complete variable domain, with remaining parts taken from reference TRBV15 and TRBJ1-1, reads DAMVIQNPRYQVTQFGKPVTLSCSQTLNHNVMYWYQQKSSQAPKLLFHYYDKDFNNEADTPDNFQSRRPNTSFCFLDIRSPGLGDTAMYLCATSRGTGKLEAFFGQGTRLTVV.

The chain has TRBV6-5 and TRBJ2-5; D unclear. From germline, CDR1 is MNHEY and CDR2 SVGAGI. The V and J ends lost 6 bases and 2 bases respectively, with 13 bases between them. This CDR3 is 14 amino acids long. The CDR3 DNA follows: TGTGCCAGCAGGGAGTCTAGGGCGCAAGAGACCCAGTACTTC. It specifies CASRESRAQETQYF.

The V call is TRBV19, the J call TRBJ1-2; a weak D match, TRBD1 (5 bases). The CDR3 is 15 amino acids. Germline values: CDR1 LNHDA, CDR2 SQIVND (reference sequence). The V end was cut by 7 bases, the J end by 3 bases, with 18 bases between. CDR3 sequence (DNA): TGTGCCAGTACCGGCCGAGGCAGGGCGGACTATGGCTACACCTTC. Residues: CASTGRGRADYGYTF. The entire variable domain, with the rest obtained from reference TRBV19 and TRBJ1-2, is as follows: DGGITQSPKYLFRKEGQNVTLSCEQNLNHDAMYWYRQDPGQGLRLIYYSQIVNDFQKGDIAEGYSVSREKKESFPLTVTSAQKNPTAFYLCASTGRGRADYGYTFGSGTRLTVV.

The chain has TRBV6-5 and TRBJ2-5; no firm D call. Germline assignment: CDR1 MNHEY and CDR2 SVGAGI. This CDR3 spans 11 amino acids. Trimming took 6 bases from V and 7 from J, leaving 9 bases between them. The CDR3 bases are TGTGCCAGCAGATTAGCCACGACCCAGTACTTC. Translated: CASRLATTQYF.

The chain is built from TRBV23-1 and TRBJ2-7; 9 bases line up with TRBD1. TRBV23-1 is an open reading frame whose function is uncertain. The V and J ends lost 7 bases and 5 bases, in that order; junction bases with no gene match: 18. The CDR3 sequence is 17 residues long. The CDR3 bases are TGCGCCAGCACCCCGGAGGTACCGGACAGGGGAAGGAACGAGCAGTACTTC. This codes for CASTPEVPDRGRNEQYF.

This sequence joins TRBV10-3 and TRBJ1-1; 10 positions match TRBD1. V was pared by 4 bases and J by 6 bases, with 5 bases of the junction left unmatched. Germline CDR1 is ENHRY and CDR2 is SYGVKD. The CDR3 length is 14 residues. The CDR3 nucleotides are TGTGCCATCAGTGGGGGACAGGGGCCATCTGAAGCTTTCTTT. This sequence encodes CAISGGQGPSEAFF.

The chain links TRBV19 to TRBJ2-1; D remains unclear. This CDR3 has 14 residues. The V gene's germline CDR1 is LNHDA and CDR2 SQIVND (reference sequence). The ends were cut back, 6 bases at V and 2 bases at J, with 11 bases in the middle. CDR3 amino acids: CASSLSDAYNEQFF. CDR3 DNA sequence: TGTGCCAGTAGCTTAAGCGACGCCTACAATGAGCAGTTCTTC.

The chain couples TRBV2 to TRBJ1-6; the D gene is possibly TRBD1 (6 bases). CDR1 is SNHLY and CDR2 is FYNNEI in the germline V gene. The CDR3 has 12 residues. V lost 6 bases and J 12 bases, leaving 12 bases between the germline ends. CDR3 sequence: CASRETGGPLHF. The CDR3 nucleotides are TGTGCCAGCAGGGAGACAGGAGGACCCCTCCACTTT.

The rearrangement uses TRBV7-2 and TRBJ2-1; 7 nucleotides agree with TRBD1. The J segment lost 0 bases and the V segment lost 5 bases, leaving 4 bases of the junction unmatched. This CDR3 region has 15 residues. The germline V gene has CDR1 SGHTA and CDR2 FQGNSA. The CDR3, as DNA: TGTGCCAGCAGCCGGGACAGCAGCTCCTACAATGAGCAGTTCTTC. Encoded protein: CASSRDSSSYNEQFF. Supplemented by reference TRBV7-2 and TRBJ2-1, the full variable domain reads GAGVSQSPSNKVTEKGKDVELRCDPISGHTALYWYRQSLGQGLEFLIYFQGNSAPDKSGLPSDRFSAERTGGSVSTLTIQRTQQEDSAVYLCASSRDSSSYNEQFFGPGTRLTVL.

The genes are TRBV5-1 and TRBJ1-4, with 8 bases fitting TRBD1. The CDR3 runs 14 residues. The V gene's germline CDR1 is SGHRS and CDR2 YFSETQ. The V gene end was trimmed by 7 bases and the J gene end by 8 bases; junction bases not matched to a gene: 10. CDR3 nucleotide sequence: TGCGCCAGCTCCCGGGGGGCAGGGGGCGAAAAACTGTTTTTT. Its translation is CASSRGAGGEKLFF.

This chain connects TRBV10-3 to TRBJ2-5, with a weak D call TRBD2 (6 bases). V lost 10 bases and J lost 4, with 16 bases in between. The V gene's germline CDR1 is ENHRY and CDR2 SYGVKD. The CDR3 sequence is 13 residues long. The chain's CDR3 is CATGPGEGETQYF. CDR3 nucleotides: TGTGCCACCGGACCGGGAGAGGGAGAGACCCAGTACTTC.

The CDR3 coding sequence is TGTGCCAGCAGCTCCGACAGGGGTATTGGAAACACCATATATTTT. It is translated as CASSSDRGIGNTIYF. This chain uses TRBV7-9 with TRBJ1-3, with 8 bases that match TRBD1. CDR1 and CDR2 from the germline V gene are SEHNR and FQNEAQ (reference sequence). The CDR3 contains 15 residues. V shed 4 bases, J shed 3 bases, and the junction held 5 bases outside the gene matches.

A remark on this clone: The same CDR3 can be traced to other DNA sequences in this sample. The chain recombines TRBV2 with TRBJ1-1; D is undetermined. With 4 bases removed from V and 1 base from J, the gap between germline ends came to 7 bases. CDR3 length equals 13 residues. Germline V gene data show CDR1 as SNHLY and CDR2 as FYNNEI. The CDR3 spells CASSALANTEAFF. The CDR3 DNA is TGTGCCAGCAGTGCCTTGGCGAACACTGAAGCTTTCTTT.

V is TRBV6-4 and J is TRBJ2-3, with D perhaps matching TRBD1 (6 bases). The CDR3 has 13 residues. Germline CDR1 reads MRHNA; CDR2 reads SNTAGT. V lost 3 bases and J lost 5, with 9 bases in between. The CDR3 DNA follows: TGTGCCAGCAGTGAGGACAGTCAAGATACGCAGTATTTT. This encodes CASSEDSQDTQYF.

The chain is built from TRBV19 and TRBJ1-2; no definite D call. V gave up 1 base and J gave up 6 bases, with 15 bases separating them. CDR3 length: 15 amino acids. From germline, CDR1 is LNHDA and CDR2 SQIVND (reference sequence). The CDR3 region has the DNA TGTGCCAGTAGTATAGTCGGCGTGTGGGTAAATGGCTACACCTTC. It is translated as CASSIVGVWVNGYTF.